The TCR beta chain described here comes from a study of T cell responses to AZD1222 COVID-19 vaccine. The CDR3 spans 14 residues. The germline gives CDR1 LGHNT, CDR2 FRNRAP. With 6 bases removed from V and 4 bases from J, the gap between germline ends came to 15 bases. Here immunoSEQ multiplex PCR was the method, and the copy in TCRdb shows in-frame clones only, minus some. This table holds approximately 130,000 clones, under 95% found once. The source was peripheral blood, collected on day 0 of AZD1222 vaccination. The sequence came from an adult in good health. The chain employs TRBV12-5 and TRBJ1-1, with a weak D call TRBD1 (5 bases). In DNA, the CDR3 is TGTGCTAGTGGGATGACAGACATTCCCACTGAAGCTTTCTTT. Translation: CASGMTDIPTEAFF.